Each of the 14 T cell receptor beta chains below was sequenced from the same sample in a study of T cells in localized non-small cell lung cancer. Repertoires were generated with immunoSEQ multiplex PCR, while TCRdb's copy carries only in-frame clones and drops some. The data show fewer than 90,000 clones, over 70% seen once. Sequencing was performed on PBMCs, taken before any cancer treatment. The receptors here all came from a man aged 40 to 70 with stage II squamous cell lung carcinoma.

The chain combines TRBV5-5 with TRBJ2-7; 7 bases are shared with TRBD2. The CDR3 loop spans 15 amino acids. J gave up 1 base and V 0 bases, and 4 bases lay outside the gene matches. Germline CDR1 SGHKS, CDR2 YYEKEE (reference sequence). The DNA for the CDR3 is TGTGCCAGCAGCTTGGAAGGAGCGGGGTCCTACGAGCAGTACTTC. Its translation is CASSLEGAGSYEQYF. The full variable domain, in which reference TRBV5-5 and TRBJ2-7 provide the parts outside the CDR3, is DAGVTQSPTHLIKTRGQQVTLRCSPISGHKSVSWYQQVLGQGPQFIFQYYEKEERGRGNFPDRFSARQFPNYSSELNVNALLLGDSALYLCASSLEGAGSYEQYFGPGTRLTVT.

V and J are TRBV19 and TRBJ1-2; no firm D call. CDR1 LNHDA and CDR2 SQIVND come from the germline V gene (reference sequence). Trimming cost V 0 bases and J 4 bases, with 3 bases left between them. This CDR3 spans 12 amino acids. The CDR3 is CASSIDGYGYTF. CDR3 DNA: TGTGCCAGTAGTATAGACGGCTATGGCTACACCTTC.

V gene TRBV9 combines with J gene TRBJ2-7, with a possible D match to TRBD1 (6 bases). The CDR3 has 14 amino acids. Germline-derived CDR1 and CDR2 are SGDLS and YYNGEE. Deletions cut 4 bases from V and 2 bases from J, with 13 bases between. CDR3 sequence: CASSPRDRPYEQYF. The CDR3 DNA sequence: TGTGCCAGCAGCCCTCGCGACAGGCCCTACGAGCAGTACTTC.

The V and J genes are TRBV29-1 and TRBJ1-3; no clear D gene. CDR1 and CDR2 (germline): SQVTM, ANQGSEA. This CDR3 spans 13 amino acids. V lost 0 bases, J lost 10 bases, and 13 bases lay in between. The DNA for the CDR3 is TGCAGCGTTGAAGATAGTATGGAGAAGACCATATATTTT. Its translation: CSVEDSMEKTIYF.

This clone appeared a few times. The rearrangement joins TRBV11-2 to TRBJ2-1; TRBD2 agrees at 12 bases. Germline V gene data show CDR1 as SGHAT and CDR2 as FQNNGV. J lost 4 bases, V lost 4 bases, and 5 bases had no gene match. This CDR3 has 16 residues. The CDR3 region has the DNA TGTGCCAGCAGCTCAACTAGCGGGAGGCTGTACAATGAGCAGTTCTTC. Amino acids: CASSSTSGRLYNEQFF. Supplemented by reference TRBV11-2 and TRBJ2-1, the full variable domain reads EAGVAQSPRYKIIEKRQSVAFWCNPISGHATLYWYQQILGQGPKLLIQFQNNGVVDDSQLPKDRFSAERLKGVDSTLKIQPAKLEDSAVYLCASSSTSGRLYNEQFFGPGTRLTVL.

The chain links TRBV10-3 to TRBJ2-1; TRBD1 matches 7 bases. Unmatched junction bases numbered 12, after V lost 2 bases and J lost 8 bases. CDR1 is ENHRY and CDR2 is SYGVKD in the germline V gene. The CDR3 has 16 amino acids. This chain's CDR3 is CAISEDRAYQSDEQFF. The CDR3 nucleotides are TGTGCCATCAGTGAGGACAGGGCTTATCAAAGCGATGAGCAGTTCTTC.

This clone has just one count. The CDR3 region has the DNA TGTGCCAGTACTATCTCTGGCGGCTATGGCTACACCTTC. This sequence encodes CASTISGGYGYTF. The J gene is TRBJ1-2, the V gene TRBV19; D is ambiguous. Germline values: CDR1 LNHDA, CDR2 SQIVND (reference sequence). Deletions cut 7 bases from V and 4 bases from J, with 13 bases between. The length of the CDR3 is 13 residues.

The chain uses TRBV7-3 and TRBJ2-1; the match to TRBD2 covers 10 bases. The CDR3 contains 16 residues. Unmatched junction bases numbered 6, after V lost 1 base and J lost 6 bases. CDR1 is SGHTA and CDR2 is FQGTGA in the germline V gene. Here the CDR3 reads CASSLRASGSGNEQFF. In nucleotides, the CDR3 is TGTGCCAGCAGCTTAAGGGCTAGCGGGAGCGGCAATGAGCAGTTCTTC.

This clone appeared a few times. The V call is TRBV5-1, the J call TRBJ1-1; D is unclear. Germline lookup yields CDR1 SGHRS and CDR2 YFSETQ. CDR3 length: 14 amino acids. With 6 bases removed from V and 0 bases from J, the gap between germline ends came to 12 bases. CDR3: CASTHGDMNTEAFF. In DNA form, the CDR3 reads TGCGCCAGCACGCACGGAGACATGAACACTGAAGCTTTCTTT.

CDR3 sequence reads: CASSSRLAKNIQYF. CDR3 DNA sequence: TGCGCCAGCAGCTCCAGATTAGCCAAAAACATTCAGTACTTC. V is TRBV5-1 and J is TRBJ2-4; D unclear. V lost 3 bases and J lost 0, with 7 bases in between. CDR1 and CDR2 from the germline V gene are SGHRS and YFSETQ. The CDR3 is 14 residues long.

The J gene is TRBJ1-2, the V gene TRBV27, with 7 bases fitting TRBD1. This CDR3 region has 13 residues. From germline, CDR1 is MNHEY and CDR2 SMNVEV (reference sequence). The V gene end was trimmed by 5 bases and the J gene end by 7 bases; junction bases not matched to a gene: 7. The DNA for the CDR3 is TGTGCCAGCAGTCCCGGGACAGAGGCTGGCTACACCTTC. It codes for CASSPGTEAGYTF.

This chain connects TRBV19 to TRBJ1-5; unclear D gene. CDR1 and CDR2 from the germline V gene are LNHDA and SQIVND (reference sequence). Trimming took off 3 bases at V and 4 bases at J, with 4 bases between the two ends. The CDR3 spans 12 residues. The CDR3 bases are TGTGCCAGTAGTATTTTAAATCAGCCCCAGCATTTT. It codes for CASSILNQPQHF.

The chain carries TRBV5-6 and TRBJ2-2; 9 bases match TRBD1. The CDR3 extends over 15 amino acids. With 3 bases clipped from V and 7 bases from J, the junction kept 7 bases outside the gene matches. Germline V gene lookup returns CDR1 SGHDT and CDR2 YYEEEE. The CDR3 spells CASSWGQGVSGELFF. The DNA for the CDR3 is TGTGCCAGCAGCTGGGGACAGGGAGTTAGCGGGGAGCTGTTTTTT.

The rearrangement joins TRBV7-2 to TRBJ2-6; no firm D call. Germline V gene lookup returns CDR1 SGHTA and CDR2 FQGNSA. The CDR3 is made up of 17 amino acids. V lost 3 bases and J 0 bases, leaving 12 bases between the germline ends. Here the CDR3 DNA reads TGTGCCAGCAGCTTGGGGTCCCGACACTCTGGGGCCAACGTCCTGACTTTC. Protein: CASSLGSRHSGANVLTF.